Many counts were recorded for the clone carrying this TCR beta chain. This sample is part of a study of T-cell reconstitution after alpha-beta-depleted transplantation in children. The CDR3 length is 15 residues. Deletions cut 5 bases from V and 3 bases from J, with 14 bases between. Unique molecular identifiers were incorporated during preparation of the TCRbeta library. TCRdb re-called the PCR reads through MiXCR, storing one row per CDR3 protein. There are hundreds of thousands of distinct CDR3 sequences in the sample; around 12% occur only once, and about 2.6% lies in the top ten. This receptor was taken from a human donor who donated a stem cell graft to a child with acute lymphoblastic leukemia. Sequences were derived from PBMCs from the stem cell graft donor, sampled from the stem cell graft. The genes are TRBV12-3 or TRBV12-4 and TRBJ2-1, with TRBD2 as a possible D gene (5 bases). Written as DNA, the CDR3 is TGTGCCAGCAGTCTCGGACTCACCGACTACAATGAGCAGTTCTTC. Translation: CASSLGLTDYNEQFF.